The next 7 T cell receptor beta chains were all read from a single sample in a study of OX40 agonist ivuxolimab in advanced cancers. Assay used: immunoSEQ multiplex PCR; TCRdb lists only in-frame clones, some missing. The table has approximately 12,000 clones, about 93% seen once; the top ten hold roughly 68%. The sample was CD4+ or CD8+ T cells sorted from blood, taken in a trial of the OX40 agonist ivuxolimab. These receptors were obtained from an adult with an advanced solid tumor such as melanoma, head and neck, liver or kidney cancer.

V is TRBV9 and J is TRBJ2-7; 7 nucleotides line up with TRBD2. V lost 0 bases, J lost 4 bases, and 7 bases stayed unmatched. CDR1 is SGDLS and CDR2 is YYNGEE in the germline V gene. This CDR3 has 15 amino acids. CDR3 protein: CASSVEGGLVYEQYF. As DNA, the CDR3 is TGTGCCAGCAGCGTAGAGGGAGGGCTGGTGTACGAGCAGTACTTC.

The CDR3 here is CASSYGTTNTGELFF. The CDR3 coding sequence is TGTGCCAGCAGTTACGGGACAACGAACACCGGGGAGCTGTTTTTT. This chain joins TRBV6-5 and TRBJ2-2; a weak D match, TRBD1 (6 bases). V was trimmed by 2 bases and J by 0 bases, leaving 7 bases between them. CDR1 and CDR2 (germline): MNHEY, SVGAGI. The CDR3 has 15 residues.

V gene TRBV28 combines with J gene TRBJ1-2; D is unclear. V gave up 5 bases and J gave up 2 bases, with 6 bases separating them. Germline V lookup: CDR1 MDHEN, CDR2 SYDVKM. The CDR3 consists of 12 residues. The CDR3 spells CASSPANYGYTF. Written as DNA, the CDR3 is TGTGCCAGCAGTCCGGCAAACTATGGCTACACCTTC.

CDR3 coding DNA: TGTGCCAGCGGGGGGCTTGACACCGGGGAGCTGTTTTTT. Translation gives CASGGLDTGELFF. The gene calls are TRBV6-1 and TRBJ2-2; tentatively, D is TRBD1 or TRBD2 (6 bases each). This CDR3 has 13 amino acids. Germline-derived CDR1 and CDR2 are MNHNS and SASEGT. V was trimmed by 8 bases and J by 3 bases, leaving 10 bases between them.

This clone has more than one count but fewer than ten. The gene calls are TRBV6-5 and TRBJ1-5, with no clear D. V shed 3 bases and J shed 2 bases, with 5 bases lying between them. Germline CDR1 MNHEY, CDR2 SVGAGI. This CDR3 has 13 residues. For the CDR3, the DNA is TGTGCCAGCAGTTATCGTGGCAATCAGCCCCAGCATTTT. The encoded protein is CASSYRGNQPQHF.

This chain joins TRBV4-1 and TRBJ2-7; the D gene is possibly TRBD2 (5 bases). The CDR3 consists of 16 residues. Per germline, CDR1 MGHRA and CDR2 YSYEKL. Trimming stripped 2 bases from V and 2 bases from J, with 16 bases between. The CDR3 DNA is TGCGCCAGCAGCCAATCAGGCCTAGCTGATCCCTACGAGCAGTACTTC. It specifies CASSQSGLADPYEQYF.

The chain links TRBV7-6 to TRBJ1-3; a possible D gene is TRBD1 (6 bases). The germline V and J ends were trimmed by 5 bases and 1 base, with 9 bases remaining between them. The CDR3 runs to 14 residues. Germline values: CDR1 SGHVS, CDR2 FNYEAQ. The CDR3 sequence: CASSPGTSGNTIYF. The CDR3 DNA sequence: TGTGCCAGCAGCCCAGGGACATCTGGAAACACCATATATTTT.